This paragraph covers one T cell receptor (beta chain) sequence. The junction departs from the called germline gene at one end, perhaps through a read error. This specimen belongs to a study of response to subunit inactivated influenza vaccine. TCRdb itself ran the RT-PCR reads through MiXCR, one entry per CDR3 protein. Of roughly 540,000 distinct CDR3 sequences in the sample, roughly 25% were seen once. This CDR3 has 13 residues. The sample was also linked to a second study, of T cells expressing NK-cell markers. That paper adds: Scientists made TCR beta cDNA using 5'RACE template switching with UMIs.

The clonotype comes from a man in his fifties or sixties who received an inactivated influenza vaccine. The rearrangement links TRBV12-3 or TRBV12-4 to TRBJ1-2; perhaps TRBD1 as D (5 bases). This sample comprised CD4+ T cells sorted from PBMCs, obtained approximately 13 days after vaccination. CDR3 DNA sequence: TGTGCCAGCAGCTTAGGGGCTGTAGGGGGCTACACCTTC. It yields the protein CASSLGAVGGYTF.